The following is a T cell receptor beta chain sequence with its context. Its target is unknown. Libraries were prepared by immunoSEQ multiplex PCR; TCRdb keeps only in-frame clonotypes and omits some of them. The top ten hold under 0.6% of the sample, which has tens of thousands of clones, 80% to 95% seen once. This sample stems from a study of OX40 agonist ivuxolimab in advanced cancers. General study points: More expanded clones were seen, on average, in CD8+ T cells than in CD4+.

The CDR3 has 15 amino acids. The ends were cut back, 6 bases at V and 4 bases at J, with 17 bases in the middle. Germline V gives CDR1 SNHLY, CDR2 FYNNEI. The V and J genes are TRBV2 and TRBJ2-3; TRBD1 is a possible D gene (6 bases). The sample in question was CD4+ or CD8+ T cells sorted from blood, obtained in a trial of the OX40 agonist ivuxolimab. The origin of this receptor is an adult with an advanced solid tumor such as melanoma, head and neck, liver or kidney cancer. CDR3 loop: CASSPTGFKSDTQYF. The CDR3 bases are TGTGCCAGCAGCCCCACAGGGTTTAAGTCAGATACGCAGTATTTT.